This T cell receptor (beta chain) was documented in a study of TIL therapy for anti-PD-1-resistant metastatic lung cancer. Turning to the study itself: By whole-exome sequencing, median non-synonymous tumor mutation burden was roughly 1.6 mutations per megabase. The study, taken as a whole, reports: TIL clonotype persistence in blood showed no apparent association with response.

Time point described: pre-treatment sample, taken before nivolumab and TIL therapy. The libraries were made with immunoSEQ v3. Sequencing used immunoSEQ multiplex PCR; TCRdb keeps in-frame clones, though not all of them. The sample lists approximately 30,000 clones, around three quarters occurring once. Points on this clone: Antigen: not known.

The CDR3 spans 15 residues. The J segment lost 0 bases and the V segment lost 3 bases, leaving 3 bases of the junction unmatched. Germline V lookup: CDR1 SGHNT, CDR2 YENEEA. The J gene is TRBJ2-3, the V gene TRBV11-3; 7 bases are a match to TRBD2. This receptor was obtained from a woman between 25 and 85 years old with non-small cell lung cancer. Sequences were derived from blood, sampled at baseline. Written as DNA, the CDR3 is TGTGCCAGCAGCTTTGACGGGGGGAGCACAGATACGCAGTATTTT. Translating it yields CASSFDGGSTDTQYF.